One and the same sample provided the 10 T cell receptor beta chains below, sequenced in a study of tumor-infiltrating lymphocytes in primary liver carcinoma. The input was 450 to 500 ng total RNA; TCR beta cDNA was made from it with a constant-region primer. TCR beta libraries came from three nested multiplex PCR rounds using slightly modified ARM-PCR. The first two PCR rounds used TRBV1-TRBV30 primers with a Cbeta primer, 10 cycles each. TCRdb fed the multiplex PCR reads into MiXCR, producing one record per CDR3 protein. This table has approximately 190,000 distinct CDR3 sequences, approximately 86% appearing once. Both RNA and DNA were isolated together from approximately 20-30 mg of bulk tissue that had not been sorted. Sequenced material: tumor tissue from primary liver carcinoma. All receptors come from a man aged 40-50 years with primary liver carcinoma and hepatitis B virus infection.

Worth noting for this clonotype: At one boundary the junction diverges from the germline segment, which might be a read error. The chain links TRBV6-2 or TRBV6-3 to TRBJ2-1, with TRBD1 matching 9 bases. Germline V lookup: CDR1 MNHEY, CDR2 SVGEGT. This CDR3 contains 16 residues. This CDR3 reads CVSSSPGQGTYNEHFF. The CDR3 DNA reads as TGTGTCAGCAGCTCCCCGGGACAGGGTACCTACAATGAGCATTTCTTC.

Notes on this clonotype: One end of the junction is discordant with germline, which a read error may explain. The CDR3 spells CAGSLGVSNNEQFF. Here the CDR3 DNA reads TGTGCCGGCAGCTTAGGCGTCTCGAATAATGAACAGTTCTTC. The chain couples TRBV11-3 to TRBJ2-1, with D hard to call. This CDR3 has 14 amino acids. Germline CDR1 SGHNT, CDR2 YENEEA.

In the case of this clonotype: At one end, the junction sequence differs from germline, possibly due to a read error. The CDR3 reads CAISLYMLAGDNEQFF. CDR3 sequence (DNA): TGTGCCATCAGTTTATATATGCTAGCGGGGGACAATGAGCAGTTCTTC. J is TRBJ2-1 and V is TRBV12-3 or TRBV12-4, with TRBD2 matching over 10 bases. The CDR3 extends over 16 amino acids.

As regards this clonotype: Given the absence of the conserved phenylalanine or tryptophan at the CDR3 end, a read error is likely. No DNA is shown, since the ends of the CDR3 on it are uncertain; the CDR3 is the one TCRdb lists. The chain uses TRBV30 and TRBJ2-1. Germline loops: CDR1 GTSNPN, CDR2 SVGIG (reference sequence). The CDR3 is 11 residues long, counting both termini. CDR3 region: CAWVEYNERLL.

Concerning this clonotype: The germline gene is not matched at one end of the junction; a read error may be the cause. V is TRBV29-1 and J is TRBJ1-5; tentative D call: TRBD1 (6 bases). There are 13 residues in the CDR3. Germline loops: CDR1 SQVTM, CDR2 ANQGSEA. This CDR3 is CGVVGQISQPQHF. CDR3 nucleotides: TGCGGCGTTGTCGGACAGATCAGTCAACCCCAGCATTTT.

About this clonotype itself: The germline gene is not matched at one end of the junction; a read error may be the cause. Written as DNA, the CDR3 is TGTGCCAGCTGTGCAGACAGACAATATTCGCCCCTCCACTTT. This translates into CASCADRQYSPLHF. The chain is built from TRBV12-3 or TRBV12-4 and TRBJ1-6; maybe TRBD1 (5 bases). CDR3 size: 14 residues.

On this clonotype itself: A read error may account for a junction end that differs from germline. The chain is built from TRBV6-6 and TRBJ1-1, with D perhaps matching TRBD1 (6 bases). This CDR3 region has 14 residues. Germline V CDR1 and CDR2: MNHNY, SVGAGI (reference sequence). DNA of the CDR3: TGTGCCAGCAGATATGACCGGGGGCTTCCTGAAGTTTTCTTT. Translation: CASRYDRGLPEVFF.

V gene TRBV7-9 combines with J gene TRBJ2-1; D gene unclear. The V and J ends lost 0 bases and 11 bases respectively, with 20 bases between them. The germline V gene encodes CDR1 SEHNR and CDR2 FQNEAQ (reference sequence). The CDR3 is 16 residues long. The CDR3 loop reads CASSLARTTSGGKQFF. CDR3 coding DNA: TGTGCCAGCAGCTTAGCGCGGACGACGTCGGGTGGGAAGCAGTTCTTC.

As to this clonotype: At one of its ends the junction is not consistent with the germline gene, which may arise from a read error. The chain recombines TRBV11-1 with TRBJ2-2; D is perhaps TRBD2 (5 bases). CDR1 SGHAT and CDR2 FQDESV come from the germline V gene (reference sequence). The CDR3 extends over 15 amino acids. CDR3 residues: CASSYTVPFPGEPFF. In DNA form, the CDR3 reads TGTGCCAGCAGCTATACAGTACCTTTCCCCGGGGAGCCGTTTTTT.

About this clonotype: The junction departs from germline at one end; a sequencing error may be responsible. CDR3 DNA: TGTGCCAGTAGCCCGGTCGGCCCAGATTCGCAGTATTTT. The encoded protein is CASSPVGPDSQYF. The chain uses TRBV7-3 and TRBJ2-3; D gene unclear. Germline assignment: CDR1 SGHTA and CDR2 FQGTGA. The CDR3 sequence is 13 residues long.